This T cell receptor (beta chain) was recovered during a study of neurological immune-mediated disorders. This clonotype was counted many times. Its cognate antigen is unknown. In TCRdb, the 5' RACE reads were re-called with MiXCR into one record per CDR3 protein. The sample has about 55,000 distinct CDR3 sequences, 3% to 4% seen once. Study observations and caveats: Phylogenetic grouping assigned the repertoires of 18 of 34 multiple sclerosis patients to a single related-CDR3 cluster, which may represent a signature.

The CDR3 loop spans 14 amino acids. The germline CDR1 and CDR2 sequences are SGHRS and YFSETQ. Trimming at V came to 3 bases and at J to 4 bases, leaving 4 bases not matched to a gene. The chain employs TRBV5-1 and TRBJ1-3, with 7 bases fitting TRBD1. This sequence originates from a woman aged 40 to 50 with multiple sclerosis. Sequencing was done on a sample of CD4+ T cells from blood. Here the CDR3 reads CASSWTGSGNTIYF. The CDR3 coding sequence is TGCGCCAGCAGCTGGACAGGATCGGGAAACACCATATATTTT.